Reported below is one T cell receptor (beta chain). V lost 4 bases to trimming and J lost 8 bases, with 23 bases between them. The CDR3 spans 17 residues. Germline V CDR1 and CDR2: ENHRY, SYGVKD. The data derive from a study of cytomegalovirus exposure and HLA in healthy donors. The PCR ran on 60 Vbeta and 13 Jbeta primers. Assay: immunoSEQ multiplex PCR; the TCRdb copy retains only in-frame clones and omits some. This sample has about 200,000 clones, with around 80% found just once. Sequenced sample: PBMCs. J is TRBJ1-4 and V is TRBV10-3; possible D gene TRBD1, 5 bases. This TCR was sampled from a man aged 40-49 years in good health and CMV-seronegative. This CDR3 reads CAISASSGQGRREKLFF. CDR3 bases: TGTGCCATCAGTGCGTCGTCTGGGCAGGGAAGACGAGAAAAACTGTTTTTT.